The T cell receptor (beta chain) described here comes from a study of chemoradiotherapy in HPV16-positive cancers. Study context: Candidate HPV-specific T-cell clones and common TCR motifs came from functional assays in a couple of HPV16-positive patients.

Data came from immunoSEQ multiplex PCR; TCRdb stores just in-frame clones and leaves some out. The repertoire consists of 2,500 to 3,500 clones, with roughly 90% occurring once and the leading ten covering approximately 3.4%. The sample consisted of tumor tissue, taken from a patient who underwent chemoradiotherapy. The TCR originated in a human donor with HPV-associated anogenital cancer.

This CDR3 is CASSFGGGPPSEQYF. The CDR3, as DNA: TGTGCCAGCAGCTTCGGGGGAGGGCCCCCATCTGAGCAGTACTTC. The rearrangement links TRBV7-2 to TRBJ2-7; 7 positions agree with TRBD2. Unmatched junction bases numbered 12, after V lost 3 bases and J lost 7 bases. This CDR3 contains 15 residues. CDR1 is SGHTA, CDR2 FQGNSA, per germline.